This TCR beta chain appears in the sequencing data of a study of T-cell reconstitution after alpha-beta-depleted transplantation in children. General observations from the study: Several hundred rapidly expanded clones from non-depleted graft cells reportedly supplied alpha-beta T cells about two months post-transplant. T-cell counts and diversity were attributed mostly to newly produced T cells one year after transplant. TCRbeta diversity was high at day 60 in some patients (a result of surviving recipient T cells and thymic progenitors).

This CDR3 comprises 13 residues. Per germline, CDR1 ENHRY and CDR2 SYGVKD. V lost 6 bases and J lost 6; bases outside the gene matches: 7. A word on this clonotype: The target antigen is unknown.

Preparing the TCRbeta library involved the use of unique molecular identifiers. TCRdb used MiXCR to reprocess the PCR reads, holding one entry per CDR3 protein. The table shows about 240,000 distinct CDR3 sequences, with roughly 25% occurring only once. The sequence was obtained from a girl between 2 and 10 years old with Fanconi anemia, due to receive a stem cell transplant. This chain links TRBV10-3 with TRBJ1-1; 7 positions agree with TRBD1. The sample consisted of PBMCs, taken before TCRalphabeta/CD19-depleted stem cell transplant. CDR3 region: CAIRSTGQSEAFF. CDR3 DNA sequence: TGTGCCATCAGATCGACAGGGCAGTCTGAAGCTTTCTTT.